The clone carrying this T cell receptor beta chain was seen repeatedly, ten times or more. This entry belongs to a study of regulatory T cells in long-lasting Graves disease. Time point: newly diagnosed GD, antithyroid drugs for less than 3 months. Researchers made the TCR library from RNA that was extracted from PBMCs. In each case, Graves' disease was diagnosed per American Thyroid Association guidelines. Construction of the TCR beta libraries employed iRepertoire HTBI primers in conjunction with Arm-PCR of CDR3 regions. Original processing notes: Identification across samples found approximately 67 TRBV and around 15 TRBJ segments. MiXCR, applied by TCRdb to the multiplex PCR reads, yields one record per CDR3 protein. In this record, the V and J calls reflect TCRdb's handling and not the investigators' own analysis. The repertoire holds some 560,000 distinct CDR3 sequences, roughly 15% seen once, with 25% in the top ten.

Germline CDR1 reads MNHNS; CDR2 reads SASEGT. This CDR3 has 14 amino acids. Between the trimmed V and J ends, which lost 6 bases and 0 bases, there was a span of 9 bases. The same data also contributed to another study, on T cells in Graves' hyperthyroidism and ophthalmopathy.

The specimen was peripheral blood mononuclear cells (PBMCs), collected at new diagnosis, from a patient treated with antithyroid drugs. This receptor was identified in a woman aged 35 to 59 with Graves disease. The chain carries TRBV6-1 and TRBJ2-1; D is ambiguous. The DNA for the CDR3 is TGTGCCAGCAGGAGTTGGGGCTCCTACAATGAGCAGTTCTTC. Its translation is CASRSWGSYNEQFF.